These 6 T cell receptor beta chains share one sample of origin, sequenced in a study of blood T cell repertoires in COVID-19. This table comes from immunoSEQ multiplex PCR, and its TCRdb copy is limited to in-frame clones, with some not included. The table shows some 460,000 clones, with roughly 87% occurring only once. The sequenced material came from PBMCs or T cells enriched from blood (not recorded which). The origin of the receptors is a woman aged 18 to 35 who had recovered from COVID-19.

Here the CDR3 DNA reads TGTGCCAGCAGGGGACAGGGGGGGGACACCGGGGAGCTGTTTTTT. Translation: CASRGQGGDTGELFF. The chain employs TRBV6-6 and TRBJ2-2; 11 bases map to TRBD1. The V gene end was trimmed by 6 bases and the J gene end by 3 bases; junction bases not matched to a gene: 3. CDR1 is MNHNY, CDR2 SVGAGI, per germline (reference sequence). The CDR3 is 15 amino acids.

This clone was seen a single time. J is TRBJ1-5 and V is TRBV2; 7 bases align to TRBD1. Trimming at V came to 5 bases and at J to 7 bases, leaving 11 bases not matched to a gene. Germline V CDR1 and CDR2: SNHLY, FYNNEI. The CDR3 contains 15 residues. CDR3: CASSTRQGTVQPQHF. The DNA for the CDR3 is TGTGCCAGCAGTACTCGACAGGGTACAGTGCAGCCCCAGCATTTT.

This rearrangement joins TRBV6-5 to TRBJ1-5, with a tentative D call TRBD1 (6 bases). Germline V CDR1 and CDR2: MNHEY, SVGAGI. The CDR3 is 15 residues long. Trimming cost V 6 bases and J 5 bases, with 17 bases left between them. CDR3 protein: CASSRAGAVDQPQHF. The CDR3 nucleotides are TGTGCCAGCAGCCGGGCAGGGGCAGTAGATCAGCCCCAGCATTTT.

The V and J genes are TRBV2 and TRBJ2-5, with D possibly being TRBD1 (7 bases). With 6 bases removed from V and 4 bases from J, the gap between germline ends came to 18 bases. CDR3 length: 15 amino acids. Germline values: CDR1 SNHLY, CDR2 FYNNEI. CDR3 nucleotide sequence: TGTGCCAGCAGCGAAATTGGGACAGCGGGAGAGACCCAGTACTTC. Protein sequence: CASSEIGTAGETQYF.

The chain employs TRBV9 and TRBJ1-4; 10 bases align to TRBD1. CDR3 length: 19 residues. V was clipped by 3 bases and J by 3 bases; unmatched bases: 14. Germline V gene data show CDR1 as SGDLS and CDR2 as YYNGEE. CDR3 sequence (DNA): TGTGCCAGCAGCGGGGGACAGGGGCAGTGGCTTGCGGCTAATGAAAAACTGTTTTTT. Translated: CASSGGQGQWLAANEKLFF.

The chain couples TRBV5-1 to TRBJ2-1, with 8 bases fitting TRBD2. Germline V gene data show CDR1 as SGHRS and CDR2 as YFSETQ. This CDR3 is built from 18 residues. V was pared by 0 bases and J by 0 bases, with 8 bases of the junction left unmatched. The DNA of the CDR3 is TGCGCCAGCAGCTTGGAGCGCGGGGGGCTGAGCTCCTACAATGAGCAGTTCTTC. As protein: CASSLERGGLSSYNEQFF.